This is a list of T cell receptor beta chains from one sample in a study of blood T cell repertoires in COVID-19. The assay was immunoSEQ multiplex PCR, and TCRdb's table has in-frame clones only and misses some. This table holds about 39,000 clones, about 89% found once. The sequencing input was peripheral blood. Source of these receptors: a middle-aged man with active COVID-19. The CDR3 runs from the conserved cysteine through the conserved F or W. A D gene is named only where the DNA matches it firmly. Size values are once, few and many counts, or a class for expanded clones, and some rows have none.

>NA|TRBV19|TRBJ1-3|NA
CASSPVHIRGSGNTIYF
>NA|TRBV12-3/TRBV12-4|TRBJ1-1|NA
CASTLGQDTEAFF
>TRBD1|TRBV5-4|TRBJ1-2|NA
CASSEQGNYGYTF
>TRBD1|TRBV5-1|TRBJ1-1|NA
CASSIRQGVTEAFF
>TRBD2|TRBV5-5|TRBJ2-7|NA
CASSLEGTSFHEQYF
>NA|TRBV27|TRBJ1-1|once
CASSGYGTPNTEAFF
>NA|TRBV15|TRBJ1-1|NA
CATSGWVGRLNTEAFF
>TRBD1|TRBV5-5|TRBJ1-2|NA
CASSFEGGSGYTF
>NA|TRBV7-9|TRBJ2-7|few
CASSVRGSYEQYF
>NA|TRBV11-2|TRBJ2-2|NA
CASSPRGSRWDTGELFF
>NA|TRBV6-2/TRBV6-3|TRBJ2-7|NA
CASTPHGTAEGGEQYF
>NA|TRBV7-2|TRBJ1-4|NA
CASSRTPDPGDEKLFF
>TRBD2|TRBV7-2|TRBJ2-7|NA
CASSLREGVGYEQYF
>TRBD1|TRBV2|TRBJ1-1|NA
CATKGQPNTEAFF
>NA|TRBV11-2|TRBJ2-1|NA
CASSLGGRYSYNEQFF
>TRBD1|TRBV3-1/TRBV3-2|TRBJ1-1|NA
CASSPRPGTGINTEAFF
>NA|TRBV6-2/TRBV6-3|TRBJ2-7|NA
CASSYSHPYEQYF
>TRBD2|TRBV5-1|TRBJ2-5|NA
CASSSGLAGGGETQYF
>NA|TRBV12-3/TRBV12-4|TRBJ1-5|NA
CASSFNGDQPQHF
>NA|TRBV4-2|TRBJ2-7|NA
CASSQVIAVSSYEQYF
>NA|TRBV29-1|TRBJ1-1|NA
CSVVRGPMDTEAFF
>NA|TRBV15|TRBJ1-3|NA
CATSRDQAGTGNTIYF
>NA|TRBV6-6|TRBJ1-2|NA
CASRGRQANYGYTF
>NA|TRBV4-2|TRBJ2-2|NA
CASSHTRVTGELFF
>NA|TRBV6-5|TRBJ1-1|NA
CASSYSLGGGNTEAFF
>NA|TRBV21-1|TRBJ2-2|NA
CASSKMNHRPDNTGELFF
>TRBD1|TRBV30|TRBJ2-5|NA
CAWGGTGVQTQYF
>TRBD1|TRBV7-9|TRBJ1-1|once
CASSLEATGGTEAFF
>NA|TRBV6-1|TRBJ1-5|few
CASSELRGNQPQHF
>TRBD1|TRBV18|TRBJ1-1|few
CASRKTGQPNTEAFF
>NA|TRBV5-1|TRBJ1-2|NA
CASSLAGRGYGYTF
>TRBD2|TRBV15|TRBJ2-7|NA
CATSPNPSGVGDEQYF
>NA|TRBV15|TRBJ2-1|once
CATSRSTGGVPYNEQFF
>TRBD1|TRBV10-3|TRBJ2-2|once
CAISPGQGANGELFF
>NA|TRBV6-5|TRBJ2-2|once
CASSPLRRSTGELFF
>TRBD1|TRBV7-3|TRBJ2-3|NA
CASSFGQGQTDTQYF
>NA|TRBV11-2|TRBJ2-7|NA
CASSLGAGWGYEQYF
>NA|TRBV2|TRBJ1-1|once
CASSGGWGTDTEAFF
>NA|TRBV6-7|TRBJ1-1|NA
CASSGTPEGTEAFF
>NA|TRBV10-2|TRBJ1-1|NA
CASSEQTLNTEAFF
>TRBD2|TRBV28|TRBJ2-1|NA
CASSSSGKQFF
>NA|TRBV18|TRBJ2-3|NA
CASSPNRVTDTQYF
>TRBD1|TRBV11-3|TRBJ2-2|NA
CASSPPGTGESGELFF
>TRBD2|TRBV7-8|TRBJ2-3|NA
CASSPRTSGGTDTQYF
>TRBD1|TRBV12-3/TRBV12-4|TRBJ1-2|NA
CASSGQGAEGYTF
>NA|TRBV19|TRBJ1-5|NA
CASQDGGAGQPQHF
>TRBD2|TRBV4-2|TRBJ2-5|NA
CASSQDRGGQETQYF